This TCR beta chain was identified in a study of T cells expressing NK-cell markers. For the study at large: Seven of the eight sequenced donors were HCMV-seropositive; one was seronegative. Study results and caveats: CD8+ T cells in six or seven donors included dominant NKG2C+ clonotypes at about 1.0-7.5%.

Comment on this clonotype: Its target is not known.

CDR3 length equals 14 residues. From its re-call of the 5' RACE reads, TCRdb lists each CDR3 protein once, without DNA. Its listing shows about 190,000 distinct CDR3 sequences. The specimen was blood T cells: a sorted CD56 or NKG2C T cell subset, CD4+ or CD8+ T cells, or bulk PBMC T cells (not recorded which). The chain has TRBV21-1 and TRBJ1-6; TCRdb picks TRBD1, but there is no DNA to check that call. TRBV21-1 constitutes a pseudogene. This clonotype originated in a man between 18 and 69 years old in good health. Here the CDR3 reads CVSARGDYNSPLHF.